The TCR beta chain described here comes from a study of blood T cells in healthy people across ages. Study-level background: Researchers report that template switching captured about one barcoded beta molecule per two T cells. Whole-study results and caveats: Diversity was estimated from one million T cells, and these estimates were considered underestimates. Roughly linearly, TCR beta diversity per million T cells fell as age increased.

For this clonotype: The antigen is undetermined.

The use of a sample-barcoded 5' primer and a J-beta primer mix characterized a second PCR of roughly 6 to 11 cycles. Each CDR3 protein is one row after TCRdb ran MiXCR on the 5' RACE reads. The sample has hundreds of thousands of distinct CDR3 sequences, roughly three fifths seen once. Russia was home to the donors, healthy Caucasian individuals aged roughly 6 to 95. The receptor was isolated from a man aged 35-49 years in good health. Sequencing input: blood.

The CDR3 protein is CASSPSNYEQYF. CDR3 in DNA: TGTGCCAGCAGCCCGTCAAACTACGAGCAGTACTTC. The chain couples TRBV7-2 to TRBJ2-7; D is ambiguous. From germline, CDR1 is SGHTA and CDR2 FQGNSA. Trimming cost V 5 bases and J 3 bases, with 8 bases left between them. The CDR3 length is 12 residues.